This T cell receptor beta chain was obtained from a study of cytomegalovirus exposure and HLA in healthy donors. With 60 Vbeta and 13 Jbeta primers, the PCR was carried out. The data were produced by immunoSEQ multiplex PCR, yet TCRdb's version contains in-frame clones alone and is incomplete. This listing includes fewer than 100,000 clones. There are 17 residues in the CDR3. V trimming: 1 base; J trimming: 4 bases; junction bases outside the gene matches: 11. From germline, CDR1 is SGHTA and CDR2 FQGNSA. The sequence came from a man between 45 and 60 years old in good health and CMV-seronegative. The source material was PBMCs. This chain uses TRBV7-2 with TRBJ2-7; 9 bases map to TRBD2. CDR3 residues: CASSLEGAGGLSYEQYF. The DNA of the CDR3 is TGTGCCAGCAGCTTAGAGGGCGCGGGGGGGCTATCATACGAGCAGTACTTC.